Following are 28 T cell receptor beta chains from one sample sequenced in a study of T cells in Graves' hyperthyroidism and ophthalmopathy (dated by TCRdb to about 2019). Receptors were amplified or captured by multiplex PCR. Instrument on record: Illumina HiSeq 2000. The TCR beta CDR3 regions were amplified from the RNA transcripts. A first-round RT-PCR of the TCR CDR3 used the HTBI primer set with the Qiagen OneStep RT-PCR kit. The public reads were reprocessed in TCRdb via fastp at Q25 and MiXCR, keeping in-frame beta chains. One record per CDR3 amino acid sequence lists the most common genes and DNA. The table for this sample lists hundreds of thousands of distinct CDR3 sequences; 38% of them were counted only once. Of the sample, approximately 10% falls within the top ten clones. Material for sequencing was blood. The receptors come from a man younger than 35 with Graves' hyperthyroidism.

The chain is built from TRBV10-3 and TRBJ1-2; 9 nucleotides match TRBD1. The germline V gene encodes CDR1 ENHRY and CDR2 SYGVKD. The trim removed 11 bases at V and 4 bases at J, leaving 11 bases unmatched. The CDR3 extends over 14 amino acids. The CDR3 DNA sequence: TGTGCCTCCGGGACAGGGACGAGAGTCTATGGCTACACCTTC. This codes for CASGTGTRVYGYTF.

The chain carries TRBV13 and TRBJ2-7; 8 bases match TRBD2. After removal of 5 bases from V and 3 bases from J, the junction contained 15 bases not matched to a gene. The CDR3 totals 17 residues. In germline, CDR1 is PRHDT, CDR2 FYEKMQ (reference sequence). The CDR3 spells CASSLGRGAGQIYEQYF. In DNA form, the CDR3 reads TGTGCCAGCAGCCTCGGGAGGGGGGCGGGACAAATCTACGAGCAGTACTTC.

The chain has TRBV9 and TRBJ2-7; 9 bases line up with TRBD2. The CDR3 totals 17 residues. Germline lookup yields CDR1 SGDLS and CDR2 YYNGEE. V trimming: 0 bases; J trimming: 3 bases; junction bases outside the gene matches: 10. The CDR3, as DNA: TGTGCCAGCAGCGTAGGAGGTCGGGCTAGCGGGATCTACGAGCAGTACTTC. Its translation is CASSVGGRASGIYEQYF.

About this clonotype itself: A read error may be the cause here, since a much bigger clone is one base away. This chain uses TRBV7-9 with TRBJ1-2, with 12 bases lining up with TRBD1. The trim removed 4 bases at V and 6 bases at J, leaving 6 bases unmatched. CDR3 length: 15 residues. Germline CDR1 is SEHNR and CDR2 is FQNEAQ (reference sequence). The CDR3 DNA reads as TGTGCCAGCAGCTCCCCGGGACAGGGGGCCGATGGCTACACCTTC. This gives the protein CASSSPGQGADGYTF.

This clonotype was picked up many times. The chain links TRBV19 to TRBJ1-2; D call uncertain. Germline V gives CDR1 LNHDA, CDR2 SQIVND (reference sequence). V shed 0 bases and J shed 8 bases, with 13 bases lying between them. The CDR3 is 14 amino acids. This chain's CDR3 is CASSIDGLLQGYTF. The CDR3 DNA is TGTGCCAGTAGTATAGACGGTCTGCTACAGGGCTACACCTTC.

This sequence joins TRBV5-5 and TRBJ2-2, with a weak D call TRBD2 (6 bases). This CDR3 contains 13 residues. Germline loops: CDR1 SGHKS, CDR2 YYEKEE (reference sequence). V was shortened by 4 bases and J by 7 bases, with 11 bases between the two germline ends. The CDR3 sequence: CASSPGGIGELFF. DNA for the CDR3: TGTGCCAGCAGCCCCGGGGGAATCGGGGAGCTGTTTTTT.

This clonotype was seen a few times. The chain employs TRBV20-1 and TRBJ1-2; D is unresolved. Germline V gene sequence: CDR1 DFQATT, CDR2 SNEGSKA (reference sequence). V was cut by 3 bases and J by 8 bases, with 16 bases left in between. There are 13 residues in the CDR3. The CDR3 spells CSASRQPLEGYTF. The CDR3 coding sequence is TGCAGTGCTAGCAGGCAGCCACTCGAGGGCTACACCTTC.

The gene calls are TRBV29-1 and TRBJ2-6, with 8 bases aligning to TRBD1. J was trimmed by 3 bases and V by 8 bases; bases with no gene match: 6. The CDR3 consists of 14 residues. The germline gives CDR1 SQVTM, CDR2 ANQGSEA. The CDR3 DNA sequence: TGCAGCAGTTCCAGGGGGCTTGGGGCCAACGTCCTGACTTTC. Its translation: CSSSRGLGANVLTF.

This clonotype was recorded at least ten times. The V and J genes are TRBV29-1 and TRBJ1-2; D perhaps matches TRBD1 (5 bases). This CDR3 region has 14 residues. CDR1 and CDR2 from the germline V gene are SQVTM and ANQGSEA. Between the trimmed V and J ends, which lost 7 bases and 6 bases, there was a span of 21 bases. CDR3: CSGVGEGASDGYTF. The CDR3 bases are TGCAGCGGCGTTGGGGAAGGGGCCTCTGATGGCTACACCTTC.

This clonotype was seen many times. J is TRBJ1-2 and V is TRBV29-1; a weak D match, TRBD1 (5 bases). CDR1 and CDR2 (germline): SQVTM, ANQGSEA. This CDR3 has 12 amino acids. V lost 4 bases, J lost 5 bases, and 11 bases lay in between. CDR3 sequence reads: CSVGEEGYGYTF. CDR3 coding DNA: TGCAGCGTTGGGGAGGAGGGGTATGGCTACACCTTC.

The rearrangement links TRBV4-1 to TRBJ2-7; no clear D gene. The CDR3 has 17 residues. Germline CDR1 and CDR2: MGHRA and YSYEKL. The V and J ends lost 1 base and 6 bases respectively, with 22 bases between them. The CDR3 protein is CASSQVPLFAGTGEQYF. The DNA of the CDR3 is TGCGCCAGCAGCCAAGTTCCGCTTTTCGCAGGAACGGGCGAGCAGTACTTC.

With respect to this clonotype: A much larger clonotype is one base distant, so this may be a read error. The rearrangement joins TRBV10-3 to TRBJ1-2; D remains unclear. From germline, CDR1 is ENHRY and CDR2 SYGVKD. The CDR3 extends over 13 amino acids. The germline V and J ends were trimmed by 5 bases and 8 bases, with 15 bases remaining between them. The DNA for the CDR3 is TGTGCCATCAGTTTAGCGCCCCTGGCCGGCTACACCTTC. It encodes CAISLAPLAGYTF.

This clonotype occurred a few times. The chain combines TRBV20-1 with TRBJ2-5; 9 nucleotides agree with TRBD2. V trimming: 4 bases; J trimming: 5 bases; junction bases outside the gene matches: 14. CDR3 length: 16 residues. CDR1 is DFQATT and CDR2 is SNEGSKA in the germline V gene (reference sequence). This CDR3 is CSATGGGRAGGETQYF. The CDR3 DNA is TGCAGTGCTACAGGTGGCGGGAGGGCCGGTGGGGAGACCCAGTACTTC.

The CDR3 spells CASKSPSTGNYEQYF. The CDR3 DNA follows: TGTGCCAGCAAATCCCCCTCTACAGGTAACTACGAGCAGTACTTC. This chain connects TRBV12-3 or TRBV12-4 to TRBJ2-7, with a tentative D call TRBD1 (5 bases). V was pared by 7 bases and J by 3 bases, with 19 bases between. CDR3 length: 15 amino acids.

The rearrangement uses TRBV20-1 and TRBJ1-5; D perhaps matches TRBD1 (5 bases). The CDR3 is made up of 12 amino acids. Per germline, CDR1 DFQATT and CDR2 SNEGSKA (reference sequence). V was clipped by 7 bases and J by 5 bases, with 12 bases between them. CDR3 loop: CSEAGDDQPQHF. The CDR3 nucleotides read TGCAGTGAAGCGGGGGATGATCAGCCCCAGCATTTT.

The genes are TRBV12-3 or TRBV12-4 and TRBJ1-1; tentatively, D is TRBD1 (5 bases). V was trimmed by 7 bases and J by 6 bases, leaving 18 bases between them. The CDR3 is made up of 14 amino acids. The DNA of the CDR3 is TGTGCCAGCAATCAGGGTCTCGGCTCGGCTGAAGCTTTCTTT. As protein: CASNQGLGSAEAFF.

The chain links TRBV6-1 to TRBJ2-2, with 8 bases identical to TRBD2. V dropped 6 bases and J dropped 5; count of bases not matched to a gene: 8. The CDR3 has 15 amino acids. In germline, CDR1 is MNHNS, CDR2 SASEGT. CDR3 sequence reads: CASRPGTSETGELFF. As DNA, the CDR3 is TGTGCCAGCAGACCCGGGACTAGTGAGACCGGGGAGCTGTTTTTT.

At least ten counts were recorded for this clonotype. The chain couples TRBV5-4 to TRBJ2-5; 11 nucleotides align to TRBD2. The trim removed 5 bases at V and 4 bases at J, leaving 1 base unmatched. The germline V gene encodes CDR1 SGHNT and CDR2 YYREEE (reference sequence). The CDR3 contains 13 residues. In DNA form, the CDR3 reads TGTGCCAGCAGGGGACTAGCGGCAGAGACCCAGTACTTC. As protein: CASRGLAAETQYF.

This clonotype was seen ten or more times. The chain joins TRBV10-3 to TRBJ1-1; 7 bases align to TRBD1. Germline CDR1 is ENHRY and CDR2 is SYGVKD. The length of the CDR3 is 12 residues. Germline trimming cut 4 bases from V and 8 bases from J; bases unmatched to any gene: 4. The CDR3 sequence: CAISGGDSEAFF. For the CDR3, the DNA is TGTGCCATCAGTGGGGGGGACAGCGAAGCTTTCTTT.

J is TRBJ2-7 and V is TRBV29-1, with D possibly TRBD1 on 6 matching bases. Germline CDR1 is SQVTM and CDR2 is ANQGSEA. CDR3 length equals 11 residues. V lost 8 bases and J lost 5, with 13 bases in between. The CDR3 coding sequence is TGCAGCAGTTTAGGGGGAGACGAGCAGTACTTC. It specifies CSSLGGDEQYF.

This clonotype was counted ten times or more. The chain recombines TRBV10-3 with TRBJ1-1; D gene uncertain. Germline CDR1 ENHRY, CDR2 SYGVKD. The CDR3 is 14 residues long. The V and J ends lost 10 bases and 1 base respectively, with 16 bases between them. Written as DNA, the CDR3 is TGTGCCACTGTTAAAGAGACTGAGAACACTGAAGCTTTCTTT. Its translation is CATVKETENTEAFF.

This sequence joins TRBV20-1 and TRBJ2-7; D is perhaps TRBD1 or TRBD2 (5 bases each). Trimming shortened V by 3 bases and J by 0 bases, and 9 bases separated the two germline ends. Germline CDR1 DFQATT, CDR2 SNEGSKA (reference sequence). This CDR3 comprises 13 residues. The CDR3 protein is CSARWGSSYEQYF. DNA of the CDR3: TGCAGTGCTAGGTGGGGGAGCTCCTACGAGCAGTACTTC.

The gene calls are TRBV7-9 and TRBJ2-5; the D gene could be TRBD1 or TRBD2 (5 bases each). V was trimmed by 4 bases and J by 1 base, leaving 16 bases between them. The CDR3 is 16 amino acids. CDR1 SEHNR and CDR2 FQNEAQ come from the germline V gene (reference sequence). CDR3 loop: CASSSPGLSSQETQYF. CDR3 in DNA: TGTGCCAGCAGCTCCCCGGGGCTATCAAGCCAAGAGACCCAGTACTTC.

V is TRBV20-1 and J is TRBJ2-7, with 12 bases matching TRBD2. Per germline, CDR1 DFQATT and CDR2 SNEGSKA (reference sequence). V was clipped by 6 bases and J by 4 bases; unmatched bases: 16. The CDR3 length is 17 residues. The CDR3 DNA sequence: TGCAGTGCCCTGGGACTAGCGGGTAGTCAGACCCGATACGAGCAGTACTTC. Its protein is CSALGLAGSQTRYEQYF.

This clonotype occurred many times. This sequence joins TRBV7-8 and TRBJ1-2; D may be TRBD1 (5 bases). This CDR3 has 15 residues. CDR1 and CDR2 (germline): SGHVS, FQNEAQ. V dropped 1 base and J dropped 3 bases, with 12 bases sitting between them. The CDR3, as DNA: TGTGCCAGCAGCTTAGTCTCAGGGACGTACTATGGCTACACCTTC. Protein product: CASSLVSGTYYGYTF.

This clonotype was seen ten or more times. The CDR3 is CASRPGQGNYYGYTF. The CDR3 DNA sequence: TGTGCCAGCAGACCTGGACAGGGGAACTACTATGGCTACACCTTC. The chain couples TRBV2 to TRBJ1-2; 9 bases match TRBD1. Germline V gives CDR1 SNHLY, CDR2 FYNNEI. V dropped 6 bases and J dropped 3; count of bases not matched to a gene: 8. The CDR3 is made up of 15 amino acids.

This clonotype was picked up many times. The rearrangement joins TRBV7-2 to TRBJ2-7; tentatively, D is TRBD1 or TRBD2 (5 bases each). The germline gives CDR1 SGHTA, CDR2 FQGNSA. CDR3 size: 15 residues. Trimming cost V 1 base and J 3 bases, with 13 bases left between them. The CDR3, as DNA: TGTGCCAGCAGCTTAGTGCCAGGGACGAGCTACGAGCAGTACTTC. Translated: CASSLVPGTSYEQYF.

The rearrangement links TRBV20-1 to TRBJ2-7; TRBD2 matches at 8 bases. The CDR3 runs to 23 residues. Trimming removed 3 bases from V and 3 bases from J; junction bases left unmatched: 34. In germline, CDR1 is DFQATT, CDR2 SNEGSKA (reference sequence). The CDR3 sequence: CSARGLGVGPNLGGQGGIYEQYF. The CDR3 DNA sequence: TGCAGTGCTAGGGGACTAGGGGTTGGTCCCAATTTGGGGGGGCAGGGTGGTATCTACGAGCAGTACTTC.